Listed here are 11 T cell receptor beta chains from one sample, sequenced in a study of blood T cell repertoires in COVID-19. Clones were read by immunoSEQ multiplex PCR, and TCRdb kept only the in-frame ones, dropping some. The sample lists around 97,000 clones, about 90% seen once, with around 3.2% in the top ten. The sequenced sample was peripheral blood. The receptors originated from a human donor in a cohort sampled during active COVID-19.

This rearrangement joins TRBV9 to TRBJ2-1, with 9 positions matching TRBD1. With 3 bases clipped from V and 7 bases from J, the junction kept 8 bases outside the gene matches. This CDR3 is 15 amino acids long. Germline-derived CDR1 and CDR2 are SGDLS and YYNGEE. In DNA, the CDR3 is TGTGCCAGCAGCGGCCCTCGGACAGGGGAGAATGAGCAGTTCTTC. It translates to CASSGPRTGENEQFF.

The CDR3: CASSFGTQANYGYTF. CDR3 DNA: TGCGCCAGCAGCTTCGGGACACAAGCTAACTATGGCTACACCTTC. The chain carries TRBV5-1 and TRBJ1-2, with a tentative D call TRBD1 (6 bases). Per the germline V gene, CDR1 is SGHRS and CDR2 is YFSETQ. V lost 2 bases, J lost 0 bases, and 11 bases lay in between. This CDR3 comprises 15 residues.

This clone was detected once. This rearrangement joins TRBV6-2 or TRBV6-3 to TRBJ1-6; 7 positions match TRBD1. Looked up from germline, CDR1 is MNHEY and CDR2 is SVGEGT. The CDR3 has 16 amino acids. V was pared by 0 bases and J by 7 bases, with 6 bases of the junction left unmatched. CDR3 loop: CASSYSRGPGNSPLHF. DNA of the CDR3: TGTGCCAGCAGTTACTCGAGGGGGCCGGGGAATTCACCCCTCCACTTT.

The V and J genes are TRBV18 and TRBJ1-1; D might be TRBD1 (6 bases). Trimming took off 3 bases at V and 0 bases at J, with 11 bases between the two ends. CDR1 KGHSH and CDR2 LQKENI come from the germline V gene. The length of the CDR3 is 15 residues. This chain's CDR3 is CASSPTQGLNTEAFF. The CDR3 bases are TGTGCCAGCTCACCGACACAGGGATTGAACACTGAAGCTTTCTTT. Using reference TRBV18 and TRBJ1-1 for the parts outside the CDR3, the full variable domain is NAGVMQNPRHLVRRRGQEARLRCSPMKGHSHVYWYRQLPEEGLKFMVYLQKENIIDESGMPKERFSAEFPKEGPSILRIQQVVRGDSAAYFCASSPTQGLNTEAFFGQGTRLTVV.

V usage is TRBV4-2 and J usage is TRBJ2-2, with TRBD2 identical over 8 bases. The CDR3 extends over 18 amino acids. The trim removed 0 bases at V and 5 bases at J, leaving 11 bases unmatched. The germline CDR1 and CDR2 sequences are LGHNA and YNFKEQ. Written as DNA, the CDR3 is TGTGCCAGCAGCCAAGAAAGGTGGACGGGAGGGCGGACCGGGGAGCTGTTTTTT. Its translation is CASSQERWTGGRTGELFF.

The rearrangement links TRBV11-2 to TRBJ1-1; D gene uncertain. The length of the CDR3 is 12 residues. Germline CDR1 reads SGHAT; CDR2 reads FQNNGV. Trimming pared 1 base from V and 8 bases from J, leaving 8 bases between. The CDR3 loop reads CASSLVRAEAFF. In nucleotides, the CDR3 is TGTGCCAGCAGCTTAGTGCGTGCGGAAGCTTTCTTT.

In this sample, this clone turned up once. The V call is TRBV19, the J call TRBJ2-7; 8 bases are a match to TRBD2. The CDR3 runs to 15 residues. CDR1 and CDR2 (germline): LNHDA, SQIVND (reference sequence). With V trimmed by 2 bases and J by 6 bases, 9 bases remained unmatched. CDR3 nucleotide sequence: TGTGCCAGTAGTATACGGGAGGGGAGACGGCTCGAGCAGTACTTC. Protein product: CASSIREGRRLEQYF.

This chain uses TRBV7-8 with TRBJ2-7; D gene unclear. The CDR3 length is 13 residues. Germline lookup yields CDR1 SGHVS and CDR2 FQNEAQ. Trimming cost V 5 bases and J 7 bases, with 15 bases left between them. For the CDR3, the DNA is TGTGCCAGCAGCGTAGACACCCTTTTTGAGCAGTACTTC. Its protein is CASSVDTLFEQYF.

The CDR3 protein is CASSVRDREPGNTIYF. CDR3 bases: TGTGCCAGCAGTGTTCGGGACAGGGAACCTGGAAACACCATATATTTT. The chain combines TRBV6-1 with TRBJ1-3; 9 positions agree with TRBD1. This CDR3 has 16 residues. V lost 4 bases to trimming and J lost 2 bases; unmatched junction nucleotides: 6. The germline V gene encodes CDR1 MNHNS and CDR2 SASEGT.

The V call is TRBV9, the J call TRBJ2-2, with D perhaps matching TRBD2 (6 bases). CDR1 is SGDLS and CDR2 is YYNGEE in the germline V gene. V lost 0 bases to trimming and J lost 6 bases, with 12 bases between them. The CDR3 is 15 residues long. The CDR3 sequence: CASSVGGRGAGELFF. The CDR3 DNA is TGTGCCAGCAGCGTAGGAGGTCGCGGGGCCGGGGAGCTGTTTTTT.

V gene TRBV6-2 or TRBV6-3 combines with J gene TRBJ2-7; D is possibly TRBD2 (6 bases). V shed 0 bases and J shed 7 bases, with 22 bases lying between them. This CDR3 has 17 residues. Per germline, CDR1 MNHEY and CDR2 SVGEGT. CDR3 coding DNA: TGTGCCAGCAGTTACTCAAACCCCGCGGGGCCGCGTAGAGAGCAGTACTTC. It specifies CASSYSNPAGPRREQYF.